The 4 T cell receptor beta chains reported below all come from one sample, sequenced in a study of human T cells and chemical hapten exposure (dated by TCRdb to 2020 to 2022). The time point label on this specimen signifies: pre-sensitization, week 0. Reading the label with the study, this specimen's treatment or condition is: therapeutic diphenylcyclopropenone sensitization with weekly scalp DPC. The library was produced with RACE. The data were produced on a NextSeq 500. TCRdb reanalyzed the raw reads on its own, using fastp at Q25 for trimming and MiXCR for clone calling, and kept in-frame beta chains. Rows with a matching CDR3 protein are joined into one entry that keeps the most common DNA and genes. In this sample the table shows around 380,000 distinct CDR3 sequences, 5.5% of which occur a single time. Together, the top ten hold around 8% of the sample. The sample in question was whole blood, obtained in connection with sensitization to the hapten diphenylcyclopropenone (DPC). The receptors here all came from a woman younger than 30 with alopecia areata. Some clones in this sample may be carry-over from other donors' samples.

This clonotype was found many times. For the CDR3, the DNA is TGTGCCAGCAGCTTAGCGTGGACAGATACGCAGTATTTT. It is translated as CASSLAWTDTQYF. The chain carries TRBV7-2 and TRBJ2-3; D uncertain. Deletions cut 0 bases from V and 3 bases from J, with 4 bases between. CDR3 length: 13 amino acids. Germline CDR1 is SGHTA and CDR2 is FQGNSA.

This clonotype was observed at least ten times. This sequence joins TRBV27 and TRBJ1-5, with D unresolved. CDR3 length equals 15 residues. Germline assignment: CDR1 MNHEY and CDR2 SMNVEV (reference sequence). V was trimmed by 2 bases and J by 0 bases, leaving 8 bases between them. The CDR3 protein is CASSLRRDSNQPQHF. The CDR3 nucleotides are TGTGCCAGCAGTTTAAGACGGGATAGCAATCAGCCCCAGCATTTT.

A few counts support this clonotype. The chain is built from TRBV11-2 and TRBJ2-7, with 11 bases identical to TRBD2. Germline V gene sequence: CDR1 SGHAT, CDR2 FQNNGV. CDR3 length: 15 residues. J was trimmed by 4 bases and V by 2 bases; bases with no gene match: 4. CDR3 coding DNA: TGTGCCAGCAGCTTACCTAGCGGGGGGCTGTACGAGCAGTACTTC. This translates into CASSLPSGGLYEQYF.

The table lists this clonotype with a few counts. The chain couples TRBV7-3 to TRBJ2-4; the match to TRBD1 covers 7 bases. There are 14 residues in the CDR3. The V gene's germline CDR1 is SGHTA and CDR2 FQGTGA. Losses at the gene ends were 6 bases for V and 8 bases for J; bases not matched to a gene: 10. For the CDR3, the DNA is TGTGCCAGCAGTACCCTAGGGGGCGGAGACATTCAGTACTTC. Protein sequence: CASSTLGGGDIQYF.